This T cell receptor (beta chain) originates from a study of T cells in Graves' hyperthyroidism and ophthalmopathy. TCR beta CDR3 sequences were amplified from RNA transcripts. Primed by the HTBI set, a first-round RT-PCR was run on the TCR CDR3. TCRdb fed the multiplex PCR reads into MiXCR, producing one record per CDR3 protein. The sample yields 600,000 to 750,000 distinct CDR3 sequences, around 15% seen once. An approximately 10 ml volume of fresh peripheral blood provided the PBMCs. Study-wide findings and caveats: Ophthalmopathy and stable hyperthyroidism were separated by a 13 V-J model.

This clonotype appeared many times. The target antigen is unknown. Sequencing was carried out using blood. This sequence was found in a man aged 50-59 years with Graves' hyperthyroidism.

For the CDR3, the DNA is TGTGCCAGCAGCGGAACGAGCGGGAATGAGCAGTTCTTC. Translated, it gives CASSGTSGNEQFF. The genes are TRBV11-2 and TRBJ2-1, with a tentative D call TRBD2 (6 bases). In germline, CDR1 is SGHAT, CDR2 FQNNGV. The CDR3 has 13 residues. The V and J ends lost 5 bases and 7 bases respectively, with 12 bases between them.